The source of this TCR beta chain is a study of beta chain features in type 1 diabetes. Notes on the study in general: Type 1 diabetes patients had TCRB CDR3s that were shorter (moderately but significantly so) in all four CD4+ subsets.

Note on this clone: The antigen remains unidentified.

The CDR3 runs 14 residues. The germline gives CDR1 SGHNT, CDR2 YYREEE (reference sequence). Between the trimmed V and J ends, which lost 1 base and 2 bases, there was a span of 8 bases. All of the isolated RNA was reverse transcribed, so expressed TCRB transcripts were sequenced. The protocol was immunoSEQ multiplex PCR, while the TCRdb copy is restricted to in-frame clones and leaves out a portion. The sample includes 130,000 or so clones, 15% to 20% of them seen just once. Source material: central memory CD4+ T cells from blood. This receptor was taken from a young man with type 1 diabetes. The chain links TRBV5-4 to TRBJ2-3, with no clear D. CDR3 DNA sequence: TGTGCCAGCAGCTTGACGTCCCCCACAGATACGCAGTATTTT. It is translated as CASSLTSPTDTQYF. The whole variable domain, filled in from reference TRBV5-4 and TRBJ2-3, reads ETGVTQSPTHLIKTRGQQVTLRCSSQSGHNTVSWYQQALGQGPQFIFQYYREEENGRGNFPPRFSGLQFPNYSSELNVNALELDDSALYLCASSLTSPTDTQYFGPGTRLTVL.